The rows below give T cell receptor beta chains drawn from one sample of a study of CD8 T cells in Susac syndrome. One entry per CDR3 protein, called by TCRdb with MiXCR from the immunoSEQ multiplex PCR reads. The sample lists around 150,000 distinct CDR3 sequences; 85% to 95% were seen once. The sequencing input was CD4+ T cells from PBMCs. These receptors came from a human donor in good health. Both conserved end residues are part of each CDR3. The order of the fields is J gene, V gene, D gene, clone size, CDR3 protein, CDR3 DNA. D genes are given only for firm matches. Some rows mark clone size as missing; the rest say once, few, many or name a class of expanded clone.

J gene: TRBJ1-6; V gene: TRBV18; D gene: NA; clone size: NA; CDR3 protein: CASSATTGNSPLHF; CDR3 DNA: TGTGCCAGCTCAGCTACCACCGGAAATTCACCCCTCCACTTT
J gene: TRBJ2-7; V gene: TRBV5-1; D gene: TRBD2; clone size: NA; CDR3 protein: CASSLASSGAYEQYF; CDR3 DNA: TGCGCCAGCAGCTTGGCCTCTAGCGGAGCCTACGAGCAGTACTTC
J gene: TRBJ1-1; V gene: TRBV11-2; D gene: NA; clone size: once; CDR3 protein: CASASQRNTEAFF; CDR3 DNA: TGTGCCAGCGCATCACAAAGGAACACTGAAGCTTTCTTT
J gene: TRBJ2-7; V gene: TRBV9; D gene: NA; clone size: NA; CDR3 protein: CASSVGGAATYEQYF; CDR3 DNA: TGTGCCAGCAGCGTAGGGGGGGCGGCAACCTACGAGCAGTACTTC
J gene: TRBJ2-7; V gene: TRBV12-3/TRBV12-4; D gene: TRBD2; clone size: NA; CDR3 protein: CASSSREVYEQYF; CDR3 DNA: TGTGCCAGCAGTTCACGGGAGGTCTACGAGCAGTACTTC
J gene: TRBJ2-7; V gene: TRBV6-6; D gene: NA; clone size: NA; CDR3 protein: CASIGGTDAYEQYF; CDR3 DNA: TGTGCCAGCATAGGGGGGACGGACGCCTACGAGCAGTACTTC
J gene: TRBJ1-2; V gene: TRBV19; D gene: NA; clone size: NA; CDR3 protein: CASKQGQNYGYTF; CDR3 DNA: TGTGCCAGTAAACAGGGCCAAAACTATGGCTACACCTTC
J gene: TRBJ1-2; V gene: TRBV4-1; D gene: NA; clone size: NA; CDR3 protein: CASSQEGWRGYTF; CDR3 DNA: TGCGCCAGCAGCCAAGAGGGATGGAGAGGCTACACCTTC
J gene: TRBJ2-1; V gene: TRBV5-1; D gene: NA; clone size: once; CDR3 protein: CASSPAPGASNEQFF; CDR3 DNA: TGCGCCAGCAGCCCGGCCCCTGGGGCTAGCAATGAGCAGTTCTTC
J gene: TRBJ2-7; V gene: TRBV10-3; D gene: NA; clone size: NA; CDR3 protein: CAIRSGTGTYEQYF; CDR3 DNA: TGTGCCATCAGATCCGGGACGGGGACCTACGAGCAGTACTTC
J gene: TRBJ1-1; V gene: TRBV7-8; D gene: TRBD1; clone size: NA; CDR3 protein: CASSTYRGRSSAFF; CDR3 DNA: TGTGCCAGCAGCACCTACAGGGGCCGGAGCTCGGCTTTCTTT
J gene: TRBJ1-5; V gene: TRBV20-1; D gene: TRBD1; clone size: NA; CDR3 protein: CSARDRAVHQPQHF; CDR3 DNA: TGCAGTGCCCGGGACAGGGCCGTACATCAGCCCCAGCATTTT
J gene: TRBJ1-1; V gene: TRBV29-1; D gene: NA; clone size: NA; CDR3 protein: CSVATGNTEAFF; CDR3 DNA: TGCAGCGTTGCAACGGGGAACACTGAAGCTTTCTTT
J gene: TRBJ1-5; V gene: TRBV6-2/TRBV6-3; D gene: TRBD1; clone size: NA; CDR3 protein: CASSRGQARQPQHF; CDR3 DNA: TGTGCCAGCAGCCGAGGACAGGCTCGGCAGCCCCAGCATTTT
J gene: TRBJ1-1; V gene: TRBV2; D gene: NA; clone size: NA; CDR3 protein: CASTKGPKAEVFF; CDR3 DNA: TGTGCCAGCACCAAGGGACCTAAGGCCGAAGTTTTCTTT
J gene: TRBJ2-7; V gene: TRBV6-1; D gene: NA; clone size: NA; CDR3 protein: CASSRTGIGVPSYEQYF; CDR3 DNA: TGTGCCAGCAGCCGAACAGGGATAGGGGTCCCCTCCTACGAGCAGTACTTC
J gene: TRBJ2-3; V gene: TRBV3-1; D gene: TRBD2; clone size: once; CDR3 protein: CASSQQGLAGTDTQYF; CDR3 DNA: TGTGCCAGCAGCCAACAGGGACTAGCGGGCACAGATACGCAGTATTTT
J gene: TRBJ2-7; V gene: TRBV12-3/TRBV12-4; D gene: TRBD2; clone size: NA; CDR3 protein: CASSSSGTSGYEQYF; CDR3 DNA: TGTGCCAGCAGTTCTTCCGGGACTAGCGGCTACGAGCAGTACTTC
J gene: TRBJ1-6; V gene: TRBV14; D gene: NA; clone size: once; CDR3 protein: CASSLNNSPLHF; CDR3 DNA: TGTGCCAGCAGTTTGAATAATTCACCCCTCCACTTT
J gene: TRBJ2-5; V gene: TRBV24-1; D gene: NA; clone size: NA; CDR3 protein: CATSDPLPGQETQYF; CDR3 DNA: TGTGCCACCAGTGACCCCCTACCAGGGCAAGAGACCCAGTACTTC
J gene: TRBJ2-5; V gene: TRBV5-4; D gene: NA; clone size: NA; CDR3 protein: CASSATGVQETQYF; CDR3 DNA: TGTGCCAGCAGCGCCACAGGAGTTCAAGAGACCCAGTACTTC
J gene: TRBJ1-2; V gene: TRBV15; D gene: NA; clone size: NA; CDR3 protein: CATSRASRQGGGYTF; CDR3 DNA: TGTGCCACCAGCAGAGCTTCCAGGCAGGGCGGCGGCTACACCTTC
J gene: TRBJ2-2; V gene: TRBV2; D gene: TRBD1; clone size: once; CDR3 protein: CASSFLTGVDTGELFF; CDR3 DNA: TGTGCCAGCAGCTTTTTGACAGGGGTGGACACCGGGGAGCTGTTTTTT
J gene: TRBJ1-5; V gene: TRBV6-5; D gene: TRBD1; clone size: NA; CDR3 protein: CASSSGQGDQPQHF; CDR3 DNA: TGTGCCAGCAGTTCGGGACAGGGTGATCAGCCCCAGCATTTT
J gene: TRBJ1-3; V gene: TRBV28; D gene: NA; clone size: NA; CDR3 protein: CASSRTASGNTIYF; CDR3 DNA: TGTGCCAGCAGTCGTACAGCCTCTGGAAACACCATATATTTT
J gene: TRBJ1-5; V gene: TRBV19; D gene: TRBD1; clone size: NA; CDR3 protein: CASSRDRAGQPQHF; CDR3 DNA: TGTGCCAGTAGCCGGGACAGGGCTGGGCAGCCCCAGCATTTT
J gene: TRBJ1-6; V gene: TRBV7-2; D gene: NA; clone size: NA; CDR3 protein: CASSLKVGSTLHF; CDR3 DNA: TGTGCCAGCAGCCTAAAAGTGGGCTCAACCCTCCACTTT
J gene: TRBJ2-7; V gene: TRBV29-1; D gene: TRBD1; clone size: NA; CDR3 protein: CSGGQGYEQYF; CDR3 DNA: TGCAGCGGCGGACAGGGGTACGAGCAGTACTTC
J gene: TRBJ2-4; V gene: TRBV20-1; D gene: NA; clone size: NA; CDR3 protein: CSAREAEAKNIQYF; CDR3 DNA: TGCAGTGCTAGAGAGGCGGAAGCCAAAAACATTCAGTACTTC
J gene: TRBJ2-7; V gene: TRBV3-1; D gene: TRBD1; clone size: NA; CDR3 protein: CASSPWDSLYEQYF; CDR3 DNA: TGTGCCAGCAGTCCCTGGGACAGCCTATACGAGCAGTACTTC
J gene: TRBJ2-3; V gene: TRBV4-1; D gene: NA; clone size: NA; CDR3 protein: CASSQGDFRDTQYF; CDR3 DNA: TGCGCCAGCAGCCAAGGGGACTTTCGAGATACGCAGTATTTT
J gene: TRBJ2-4; V gene: TRBV7-9; D gene: NA; clone size: NA; CDR3 protein: CASSLGAGLAKNIQYF; CDR3 DNA: TGTGCCAGCAGCTTAGGGGCAGGCCTAGCCAAAAACATTCAGTACTTC
J gene: TRBJ1-1; V gene: TRBV12-3/TRBV12-4; D gene: TRBD1; clone size: NA; CDR3 protein: CASSTWTGGTEAFF; CDR3 DNA: TGTGCCAGCAGTACGTGGACAGGGGGCACTGAAGCTTTCTTT
J gene: TRBJ2-5; V gene: TRBV4-1; D gene: NA; clone size: NA; CDR3 protein: CASSQGAGQETQYF; CDR3 DNA: TGCGCCAGCAGCCAAGGGGCAGGGCAAGAGACCCAGTACTTC
J gene: TRBJ2-3; V gene: TRBV10-1; D gene: NA; clone size: once; CDR3 protein: CASSDLRGDTQYF; CDR3 DNA: TGCGCCAGCAGTGATCTCCGAGGGGATACGCAGTATTTT
J gene: TRBJ1-2; V gene: TRBV4-1; D gene: NA; clone size: NA; CDR3 protein: CASSQVPQAIYGYTF; CDR3 DNA: TGCGCCAGCAGCCAAGTTCCACAGGCGATCTATGGCTACACCTTC
J gene: TRBJ2-1; V gene: TRBV5-1; D gene: NA; clone size: once; CDR3 protein: CASSLAPGVGNEQFF; CDR3 DNA: TGCGCCAGCAGCTTGGCTCCCGGGGTGGGGAATGAGCAGTTCTTC
J gene: TRBJ2-1; V gene: TRBV6-1; D gene: TRBD2; clone size: NA; CDR3 protein: CASSRDSGLAGRNEQFF; CDR3 DNA: TGTGCCAGCAGCCGCGACTCAGGACTAGCGGGGAGGAATGAGCAGTTCTTC
J gene: TRBJ2-1; V gene: TRBV29-1; D gene: TRBD1; clone size: NA; CDR3 protein: CSVTKDRGDEQFF; CDR3 DNA: TGCAGCGTGACCAAGGACAGGGGAGATGAGCAGTTCTTC
J gene: TRBJ1-6; V gene: TRBV29-1; D gene: TRBD1; clone size: NA; CDR3 protein: CSVRGQENSPLHF; CDR3 DNA: TGCAGCGTAAGGGGACAGGAAAATTCACCCCTCCACTTT
J gene: TRBJ1-6; V gene: TRBV29-1; D gene: TRBD1; clone size: NA; CDR3 protein: CSVQFGTDNSPLHF; CDR3 DNA: TGCAGCGTCCAATTTGGGACAGATAATTCACCCCTCCACTTT